The 18 T cell receptor beta chains below were found in one sample sequenced in a study of blood T cell repertoires in COVID-19. The protocol was immunoSEQ multiplex PCR, while the TCRdb copy is restricted to in-frame clones and leaves out a portion. In the table there are around 200,000 clones, 86% of which are singletons. Material for sequencing was peripheral blood. The receptors shown here come from a woman in her 50s with acute or convalescent COVID-19.

This chain uses TRBV29-1 with TRBJ1-5, with 8 bases identical to TRBD1. The CDR3 has 13 amino acids. V gave up 8 bases and J gave up 1 base; unmatched junction bases: 4. CDR1 is SQVTM and CDR2 is ANQGSEA in the germline V gene. The CDR3 coding sequence is TGCAGCATTAGGACAGGGAGCAATCAGCCCCAGCATTTT. This sequence encodes CSIRTGSNQPQHF.

This chain links TRBV6-2 or TRBV6-3 with TRBJ2-1; 9 bases are a match to TRBD1. CDR1 MNHEY and CDR2 SVGEGT come from the germline V gene. V lost 4 bases to trimming and J lost 4 bases; unmatched junction nucleotides: 8. The CDR3 is 16 residues long. The CDR3 sequence: CASSFMPGQGYNEQFF. The CDR3 DNA reads TGTGCCAGCAGTTTCATGCCGGGACAGGGATACAATGAGCAGTTCTTC.

This chain joins TRBV24-1 and TRBJ1-2; 11 bases map to TRBD1. The CDR3 consists of 14 residues. Germline V lookup: CDR1 KGHDR, CDR2 SFDVKD. V was pared by 3 bases and J by 6 bases, with 2 bases of the junction left unmatched. The CDR3 is CATSDGQGAHGYTF. The CDR3 DNA is TGTGCCACCAGTGATGGACAGGGGGCACATGGCTACACCTTC.

This chain links TRBV7-9 with TRBJ2-5, with 7 bases fitting TRBD1. V lost 3 bases and J lost 1; bases outside the gene matches: 8. The germline V gene has CDR1 SEHNR and CDR2 FQNEAQ (reference sequence). This CDR3 comprises 16 residues. The CDR3 region has the DNA TGTGCCAGCAGCTTCCCAGCGTGGACAGGCCAAGAGACCCAGTACTTC. Translating gives CASSFPAWTGQETQYF.

This sequence joins TRBV4-1 and TRBJ1-3; D gene uncertain. Germline CDR1 reads MGHRA; CDR2 reads YSYEKL. CDR3 size: 13 residues. Trimming took off 8 bases at V and 4 bases at J, with 12 bases between the two ends. CDR3 bases: TGCGCCAGCTCCTACGGGATGGGAAACACCATATATTTT. The encoded protein is CASSYGMGNTIYF.

The rearrangement joins TRBV29-1 to TRBJ2-7; no reliable D call. Germline assignment: CDR1 SQVTM and CDR2 ANQGSEA. V was pared by 4 bases and J by 2 bases, with 6 bases between. This CDR3 spans 11 amino acids. CDR3 residues: CSVVRAYEQYF. The CDR3, as DNA: TGCAGCGTTGTCCGGGCCTACGAGCAGTACTTC.

The rearrangement joins TRBV7-3 to TRBJ2-2, with D perhaps TRBD2 (6 bases). The V gene lost 1 base and the J gene lost 0 bases, with 15 bases spanning the gap. The germline gives CDR1 SGHTA, CDR2 FQGTGA. CDR3 length: 18 residues. The CDR3 nucleotides are TGTGCCAGCAGCTTAAGGCCCGGTGGGGGGTCGAACACCGGGGAGCTGTTTTTT. It encodes CASSLRPGGGSNTGELFF.

The J gene is TRBJ1-1, the V gene TRBV9; D perhaps matches TRBD1 (6 bases). The CDR3 has 15 residues. Germline lookup yields CDR1 SGDLS and CDR2 YYNGEE. V lost 0 bases and J 1 base, leaving 10 bases between the germline ends. CDR3 amino acids: CASSVDRAPNTEAFF. In nucleotides, the CDR3 is TGTGCCAGCAGCGTAGACAGGGCGCCGAACACTGAAGCTTTCTTT.

The CDR3 is CASSFGGAQPQHF. The DNA of the CDR3 is TGTGCCAGCAGTTTCGGGGGGGCTCAGCCCCAGCATTTT. V is TRBV27 and J is TRBJ1-5, with a tentative D call TRBD1 (6 bases). CDR1 is MNHEY, CDR2 SMNVEV, per germline (reference sequence). CDR3 length equals 13 residues. The V end lost 3 bases, the J end lost 6 bases, and 9 bases lay between the germline ends.

CDR3 sequence reads: CASSARLAGADTQYF. In DNA, the CDR3 is TGTGCCAGCAGTGCCAGACTAGCGGGGGCCGATACGCAGTATTTT. The rearrangement uses TRBV25-1 and TRBJ2-3; the match to TRBD2 covers 12 bases. The CDR3 contains 15 residues. Germline V gene sequence: CDR1 MGHDK, CDR2 SYGVNS. V was clipped by 4 bases and J by 6 bases; unmatched bases: 5.

This chain uses TRBV7-9 with TRBJ2-2, with D perhaps matching TRBD2 (5 bases). This CDR3 has 16 amino acids. V lost 1 base to trimming and J lost 2 bases, with 11 bases between them. Germline-derived CDR1 and CDR2 are SEHNR and FQNEAQ (reference sequence). Written as DNA, the CDR3 is TGTGCCAGCAGCTTAGGCGAGCGGAGTAACACCGGGGAGCTGTTTTTT. Translation gives CASSLGERSNTGELFF.

This clone was observed a few times. For the CDR3, the DNA is TGTGCCAGTAGTATAGCAGGGGCCGGGAACACCATATATTTT. It is translated as CASSIAGAGNTIYF. The V and J genes are TRBV19 and TRBJ1-3, with D possibly matching TRBD1 (6 bases). Per germline, CDR1 LNHDA and CDR2 SQIVND (reference sequence). This CDR3 has 14 residues. Trimming removed 1 base at V and 7 bases at J, with 11 bases between.

The chain links TRBV29-1 to TRBJ2-7, with D possibly matching TRBD1 (6 bases). Germline CDR1 SQVTM, CDR2 ANQGSEA. This CDR3 is 10 amino acids long. Trimming cost V 6 bases and J 4 bases, with 7 bases left between them. The CDR3 DNA sequence: TGCAGCGTCGGACAGTACGAGCAGTACTTC. It codes for CSVGQYEQYF.

In this sample, this clone turned up once. The rearrangement uses TRBV5-1 and TRBJ2-2; 7 positions agree with TRBD2. CDR1 is SGHRS and CDR2 is YFSETQ in the germline V gene. The V segment lost 3 bases and the J segment 1 base; nucleotides outside the gene matches: 3. This CDR3 contains 15 residues. The CDR3 DNA reads TGCGCCAGCAGCTCCGGGACTAAGAACACCGGGGAGCTGTTTTTT. It codes for CASSSGTKNTGELFF.

This sequence joins TRBV6-6 and TRBJ2-1; a weak D match, TRBD1 (5 bases). The germline V gene has CDR1 MNHNY and CDR2 SVGAGI (reference sequence). The CDR3 length is 15 residues. With 5 bases removed from V and 5 bases from J, the gap between germline ends came to 16 bases. CDR3 in amino acids: CASSGGQSPNNEQFF. The CDR3 DNA follows: TGTGCCAGCAGTGGCGGACAAAGCCCTAACAATGAGCAGTTCTTC.

The rearrangement uses TRBV4-1 and TRBJ2-5; D uncertain. CDR3 length equals 13 residues. Trimming took 0 bases from V and 4 from J, leaving 6 bases between them. Per the germline V gene, CDR1 is MGHRA and CDR2 is YSYEKL. CDR3 region: CASSQERRETQYF. CDR3 bases: TGCGCCAGCAGCCAAGAGCGGCGAGAGACCCAGTACTTC.

The chain couples TRBV6-2 or TRBV6-3 to TRBJ2-3; 9 bases align to TRBD2. Germline CDR1 is MNHEY and CDR2 is SVGEGT. The CDR3 totals 15 residues. With V trimmed by 4 bases and J by 5 bases, 7 bases remained unmatched. The CDR3 DNA reads as TGTGCCAGCAGTTTGAGGCGGGGGGGCGAAGATACGCAGTATTTT. It is translated as CASSLRRGGEDTQYF.

V and J are TRBV19 and TRBJ1-5; D not resolved. The CDR3 has 20 residues. V was clipped by 3 bases and J by 0 bases, with 24 bases between them. Germline V gives CDR1 LNHDA, CDR2 SQIVND (reference sequence). The chain's CDR3 is CASSIRRGRGLGYSNQPQHF. The CDR3 bases are TGTGCCAGTAGTATTCGACGCGGGAGAGGGCTAGGGTATAGCAATCAGCCCCAGCATTTT.